This T cell receptor (beta chain) was retrieved from a study of blood T cell repertoires in COVID-19. Trimming cost V 1 base and J 0 bases, with 16 bases left between them. Germline V lookup: CDR1 LGHNA, CDR2 YNFKEQ. The CDR3 length is 19 residues. The authors' processing: Reference gene primer amplification gave nucleated cell count estimates. Method: immunoSEQ multiplex PCR; TCRdb's copy keeps in-frame clones and lacks some. The DNA was the basis for D and trimming; V, J and clone size are from that table. The sample lists more than 90,000 clones, about 81% occurring once. The chain combines TRBV4-2 with TRBJ1-6, with D perhaps TRBD1 (6 bases). Sequences were obtained from peripheral blood. The receptor's source is a man aged 70-80 years with acute or convalescent COVID-19. CDR3 in amino acids: CASSQVRTVMSSYNSPLHF. The CDR3 bases are TGTGCCAGCAGCCAAGTAAGGACAGTGATGAGCTCCTATAATTCACCCCTCCACTTT.